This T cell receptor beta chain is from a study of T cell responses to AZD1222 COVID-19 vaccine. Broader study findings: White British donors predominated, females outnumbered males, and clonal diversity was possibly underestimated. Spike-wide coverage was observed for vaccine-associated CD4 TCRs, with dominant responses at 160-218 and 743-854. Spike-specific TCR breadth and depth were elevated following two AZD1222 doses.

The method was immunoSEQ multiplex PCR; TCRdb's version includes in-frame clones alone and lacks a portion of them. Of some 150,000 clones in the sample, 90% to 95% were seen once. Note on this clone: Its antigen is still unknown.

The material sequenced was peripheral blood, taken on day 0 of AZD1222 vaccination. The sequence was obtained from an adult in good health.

The CDR3 DNA sequence: TGCGCCAGCAGCCAAGATAAGCGCGGGGGGCCAGCCTACGAGCAGTACTTC. Translated: CASSQDKRGGPAYEQYF. The chain has TRBV4-1 and TRBJ2-7; 8 nucleotides line up with TRBD2. Germline V gives CDR1 MGHRA, CDR2 YSYEKL. V lost 0 bases to trimming and J lost 2 bases; unmatched junction nucleotides: 9. This CDR3 comprises 17 residues.